The present T cell receptor beta chain was sequenced within a study of blood T cell repertoires in COVID-19. About the research overall: Samples of COVID-19 (acute and convalescent) were obtained from the United States, Italy and Spain.

In the original analysis: Amplified reference gene primers provided the basis for estimating nucleated cell counts. Measured with immunoSEQ multiplex PCR; TCRdb has only the in-frame clones, and not every one. That table furnishes V, J and clone size, whereas the DNA furnished D and trimming. The sample lists roughly 280,000 clones; over 65% were seen once. The CDR3 covers 15 residues. Trimming pared 6 bases from V and 1 base from J, leaving 13 bases between. Germline CDR1 is LNHDA and CDR2 is SQIVND (reference sequence). Sequencing was carried out using peripheral blood. The chain recombines TRBV19 with TRBJ1-5; D ambiguous. The source of this sequence is a man aged 55 to 70 who had recovered from COVID-19. CDR3 in DNA: TGTGCCAGTAGCATCACGAGTTGGAGCAATCAGCCCCAGCATTTT. Translation: CASSITSWSNQPQHF.